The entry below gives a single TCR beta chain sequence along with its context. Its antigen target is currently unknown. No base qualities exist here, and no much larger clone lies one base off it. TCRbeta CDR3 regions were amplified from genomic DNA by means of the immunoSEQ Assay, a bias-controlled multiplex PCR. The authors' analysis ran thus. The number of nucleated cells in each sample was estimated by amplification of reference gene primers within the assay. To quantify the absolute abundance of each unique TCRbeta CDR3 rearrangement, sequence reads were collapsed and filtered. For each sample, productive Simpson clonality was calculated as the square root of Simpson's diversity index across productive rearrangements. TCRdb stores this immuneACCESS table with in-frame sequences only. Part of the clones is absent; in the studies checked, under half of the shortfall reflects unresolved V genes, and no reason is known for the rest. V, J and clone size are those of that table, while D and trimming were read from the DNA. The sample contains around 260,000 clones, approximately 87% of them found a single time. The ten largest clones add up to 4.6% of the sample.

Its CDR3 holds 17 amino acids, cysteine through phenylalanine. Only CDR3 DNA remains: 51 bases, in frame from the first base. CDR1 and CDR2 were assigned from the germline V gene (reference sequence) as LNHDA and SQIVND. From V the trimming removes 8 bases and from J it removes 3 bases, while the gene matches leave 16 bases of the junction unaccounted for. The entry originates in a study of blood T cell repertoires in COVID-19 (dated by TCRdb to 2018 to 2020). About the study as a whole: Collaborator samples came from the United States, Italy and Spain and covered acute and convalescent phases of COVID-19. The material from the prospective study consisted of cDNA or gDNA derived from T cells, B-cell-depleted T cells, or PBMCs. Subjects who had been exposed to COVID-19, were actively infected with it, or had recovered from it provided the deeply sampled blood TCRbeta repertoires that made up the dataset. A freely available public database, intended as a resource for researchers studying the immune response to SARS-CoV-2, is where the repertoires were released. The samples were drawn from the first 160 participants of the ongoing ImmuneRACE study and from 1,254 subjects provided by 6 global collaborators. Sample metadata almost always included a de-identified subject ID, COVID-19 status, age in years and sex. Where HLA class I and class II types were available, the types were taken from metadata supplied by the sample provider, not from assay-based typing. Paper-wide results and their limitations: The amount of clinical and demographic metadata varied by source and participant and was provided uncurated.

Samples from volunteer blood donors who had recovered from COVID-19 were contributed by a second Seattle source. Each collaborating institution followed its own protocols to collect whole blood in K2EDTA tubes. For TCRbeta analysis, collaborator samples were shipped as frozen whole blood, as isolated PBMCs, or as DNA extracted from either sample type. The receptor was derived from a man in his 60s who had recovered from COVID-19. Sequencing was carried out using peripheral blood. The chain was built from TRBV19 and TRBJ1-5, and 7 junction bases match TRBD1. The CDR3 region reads CASGSPGQRINNQPQHF. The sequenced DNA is TGTGCCAGTGGTAGTCCGGGACAGAGAATCAACAATCAGCCCCAGCATTTT.